Below, 29 T cell receptor beta chains from the same sample are listed, as sequenced in a study of molecular identifiers for immune sequencing clone quantification (dated by TCRdb to the late 2010s). The library relied on PCR. Sequencing took place on a NextSeq 500. Through fastp at Q25 and MiXCR, TCRdb rebuilt clones from the public reads, retaining in-frame beta chains. Duplicate CDR3 protein sequences are folded into a single record with the most common DNA and genes. This sample has about 510,000 distinct CDR3 sequences in its table, and about a quarter of those were observed once. The top ten constitute under 0.8% of the sample. What was sequenced was naive CD8+ T cells from blood, with Jurkat cell RNA spiked in. What the cell subset or site label conveys for this sample: FACS-sorted CD8+CD4-CCR7+CD45RA+ naive T cells. The receptors derive from a human donor in good health. Some libraries in this study had Jurkat cell RNA spiked in.

This clonotype was seen at least ten times. The CDR3 loop reads CASSSVGQPQHF. The CDR3 DNA reads as TGTGCCAGCAGTTCGGTTGGTCAGCCCCAGCATTTT. V and J are TRBV12-3 or TRBV12-4 and TRBJ1-5, with D unresolved. CDR3 length: 12 amino acids. V was clipped by 4 bases and J by 6 bases, with 7 bases between them.

This clonotype came up many times. The chain links TRBV7-9 to TRBJ2-3; TRBD1 matches at 11 bases. V was pared by 4 bases and J by 6 bases, with 9 bases of the junction left unmatched. The CDR3 length is 16 residues. Germline V gives CDR1 SEHNR, CDR2 FQNEAQ (reference sequence). CDR3 DNA sequence: TGTGCCAGCAGCTCCCCGGACAGGGGGCAGCGGGATACGCAGTATTTT. Amino acids: CASSSPDRGQRDTQYF.

The CDR3 DNA reads as TGTGCCAGCAACCCAGGAGGGGGGGAAGCTTTCTTT. Translation gives CASNPGGGEAFF. The J gene is TRBJ1-1, the V gene TRBV7-9, with TRBD1 as a possible D gene (6 bases). V was cut by 7 bases and J by 8 bases, with 14 bases left in between. The germline CDR1 and CDR2 sequences are SEHNR and FQNEAQ (reference sequence). The CDR3 extends over 12 amino acids.

This clonotype was counted at least ten times. This chain uses TRBV6-5 with TRBJ1-5; no reliable D call. Looked up from germline, CDR1 is MNHEY and CDR2 is SVGAGI. CDR3 length: 14 amino acids. V shed 4 bases and J shed 4 bases, with 11 bases lying between them. CDR3 bases: TGTGCCAGCAGTTTCCGGGGAAATAATCAGCCCCAGCATTTT. Its protein is CASSFRGNNQPQHF.

This clonotype was seen at least ten times. The chain combines TRBV5-5 with TRBJ1-5; D unclear. Trimming removed 1 base from V and 4 bases from J, with 9 bases in between. The CDR3 is 14 amino acids. Germline V CDR1 and CDR2: SGHKS, YYEKEE (reference sequence). The CDR3 DNA is TGTGCCAGCAGCTTGTGGCAGACAAATCAGCCCCAGCATTTT. It encodes CASSLWQTNQPQHF.

This clonotype appeared many times. Compared with germline, one end of the junction differs, possibly owing to a read error. The genes are TRBV29-1 and TRBJ2-7; a possible D gene is TRBD1 (5 bases). Germline loops: CDR1 SQVTM, CDR2 ANQGSEA. This CDR3 has 12 amino acids. The CDR3 DNA is TGCAGCGTCGAAGGGGCTCCCGAAGAGCAGTACTTC. Translation: CSVEGAPEEQYF.

As for this clonotype: At one boundary the junction diverges from the germline segment, which might be a read error. The chain joins TRBV28 to TRBJ1-5; the D gene is possibly TRBD1 (5 bases). Per germline, CDR1 MDHEN and CDR2 SYDVKM. This CDR3 has 14 amino acids. This CDR3 is CASSSGGNDQPRHF. Written as DNA, the CDR3 is TGTGCCAGCAGTTCCGGGGGGAATGATCAGCCCCGGCATTTT.

Comment on this clonotype: This may stem from a read error, because a much larger clone lies one nucleotide away. V gene TRBV28 combines with J gene TRBJ2-5; D may be TRBD1 (6 bases). V lost 10 bases and J 2 bases, leaving 20 bases between the germline ends. The length of the CDR3 is 15 residues. From germline, CDR1 is MDHEN and CDR2 SYDVKM. The CDR3 protein is CANRKDSSSQETQYF. CDR3 sequence (DNA): TGTGCCAACCGAAAGGACAGCTCTAGTCAAGAGACCCAGTACTTC.

This clonotype has at least ten counts. The gene calls are TRBV29-1 and TRBJ2-3; D uncertain. This CDR3 comprises 12 residues. Germline CDR1 is SQVTM and CDR2 is ANQGSEA. V was cut by 7 bases and J by 6 bases, with 14 bases left in between. The CDR3 reads CSASDGMDTQYF. The CDR3 DNA is TGCAGCGCCTCCGATGGCATGGATACGCAGTATTTT.

The V gene is TRBV4-1, the J gene TRBJ1-2; weak D call: TRBD1 (6 bases). The CDR3 is 14 residues long. The V gene's germline CDR1 is MGHRA and CDR2 YSYEKL. V was cut by 4 bases and J by 8 bases, with 17 bases left in between. CDR3 sequence: CASSPATGLGGYTF. The DNA of the CDR3 is TGCGCCAGCAGCCCCGCGACAGGTCTTGGGGGCTACACCTTC.

In nucleotides, the CDR3 is TGTGCCAGCACCCCCGGGGACTCCTATAATTCACCCCTCCACTTT. It is translated as CASTPGDSYNSPLHF. The chain combines TRBV6-1 with TRBJ1-6; D remains ambiguous. Germline CDR1 MNHNS, CDR2 SASEGT. The CDR3 totals 15 residues. V shed 7 bases and J shed 0 bases, with 10 bases lying between them.

This chain connects TRBV7-2 to TRBJ2-5; 8 bases are shared with TRBD2. CDR1 is SGHTA, CDR2 FQGNSA, per germline. The CDR3 sequence is 15 residues long. V lost 5 bases and J lost 5; bases outside the gene matches: 10. DNA of the CDR3: TGTGCCAGCAGCCCCGGGGGGGCCGGTTTGGAGACCCAGTACTTC. Translation gives CASSPGGAGLETQYF.

On this clonotype: A much more abundant neighbour one base away suggests this may be a read error. The chain's CDR3 is CASSPGAGNWRLHTIYF. CDR3 nucleotides: TGTGCCAGCAGCCCGGGGGCAGGCAATTGGCGTCTACACACCATATATTTT. This chain connects TRBV5-6 to TRBJ1-3; weak D call: TRBD1 (6 bases). V was cut by 4 bases and J by 8 bases, with 25 bases left in between. The germline V gene encodes CDR1 SGHDT and CDR2 YYEEEE. This CDR3 spans 17 amino acids.

About this clonotype itself: Given a much more abundant clone one base away, this may be a read error. The rearrangement links TRBV20-1 to TRBJ2-3; 8 nucleotides line up with TRBD1. Germline V gene lookup returns CDR1 DFQATT and CDR2 SNEGSKA (reference sequence). The CDR3 has 14 amino acids. CDR3 nucleotide sequence: TGCAGTGCTAGAGTGCGCAGGGGGCAAGATACGCGGTATTTT. It is translated as CSARVRRGQDTRYF.

On this clonotype: This could be a read error, since a much larger clone is one nucleotide away. The CDR3 region is CASVSPTDTQYF. The CDR3 nucleotides read TGTGCCAGCGTTAGCCCCACAGATACGCAGTATTTT. The chain employs TRBV12-3 or TRBV12-4 and TRBJ2-3; D not certain. The V end was cut by 8 bases, the J end by 2 bases, with 8 bases between. CDR3 length equals 12 residues.

This clonotype turned up a few times. The rearrangement joins TRBV6-5 to TRBJ2-3, with a tentative D call TRBD1 (5 bases). Trimming left V 0 bases short and J 6 bases short, with 13 bases between. The CDR3 is 15 residues long. CDR1 is MNHEY, CDR2 SVGAGI, per germline. The CDR3 reads CASSYSSGSGDTQYF. CDR3 DNA sequence: TGTGCCAGCAGTTACTCGTCAGGTTCAGGGGATACGCAGTATTTT.

This clonotype was counted a few times. V gene TRBV7-9 combines with J gene TRBJ2-1; no clear D gene. The CDR3 has 17 residues. V lost 5 bases and J 3 bases, leaving 20 bases between the germline ends. CDR1 is SEHNR and CDR2 is FQNEAQ in the germline V gene (reference sequence). The CDR3 DNA follows: TGTGCCAGCAGCCCACCTATCCTACCAGCAGACTACAATGAGCAGTTCTTC. The encoded protein is CASSPPILPADYNEQFF.

This clonotype was counted a few times. This chain connects TRBV5-6 to TRBJ2-7; no clear D. Germline CDR1 SGHDT, CDR2 YYEEEE. The CDR3 length is 13 residues. Trimming shortened V by 4 bases and J by 3 bases, and 11 bases separated the two germline ends. The CDR3 protein is CASSPWTDYEQYF. In nucleotides, the CDR3 is TGTGCCAGCAGCCCATGGACGGACTACGAGCAGTACTTC.

The chain uses TRBV20-1 and TRBJ2-7; D is perhaps TRBD1 or TRBD2 (5 bases each). Germline V gene sequence: CDR1 DFQATT, CDR2 SNEGSKA (reference sequence). The CDR3 consists of 15 residues. CDR3 loop: CSLHDPRDAHYEQYF. CDR3 coding DNA: TGCAGCTTACATGACCCCCGGGACGCCCATTACGAGCAGTACTTC.

The table lists this clonotype with many counts. The V gene is TRBV7-3, the J gene TRBJ1-1; D perhaps matches TRBD1 (6 bases). Trimming removed 3 bases at V and 4 bases at J, with 12 bases between. In germline, CDR1 is SGHTA, CDR2 FQGTGA. The CDR3 consists of 14 residues. CDR3 bases: TGTGCCAGCAGCTTTTTGGGGGGCAGCACTGAAGCTTTCTTT. Translation: CASSFLGGSTEAFF.

About this clonotype itself: The junction departs from the called germline gene at one end, perhaps through a read error. The chain is built from TRBV11-2 and TRBJ2-5; no reliable D call. Germline lookup yields CDR1 SGHAT and CDR2 FQNNGV. The CDR3 covers 13 residues. DNA of the CDR3: TGTGCCAACAGCTCGACGGAAGGGGAGACCCAGTACTTC. Translated, it gives CANSSTEGETQYF. Looking up the rest from reference TRBV11-2 and TRBJ2-5 gives the full variable domain: EAGVAQSPRYKIIEKRQSVAFWCNPISGHATLYWYQQILGQGPKLLIQFQNNGVVDDSQLPKDRFSAERLKGVDSTLKIQPAKLEDSAVYLCANSSTEGETQYFGPGTRLLVL.

This clonotype occurred a few times. This chain joins TRBV7-6 and TRBJ2-7, with 7 bases lining up with TRBD2. V shed 1 base and J 3 bases; nucleotides not matched to a gene: 6. The germline V gene has CDR1 SGHVS and CDR2 FNYEAQ. The CDR3 covers 15 residues. DNA of the CDR3: TGTGCCAGCAGCTTAGAGGCTAGCGGCATCTACGAGCAGTACTTC. Translation gives CASSLEASGIYEQYF. Full variable domain (outside the CDR3, taken from reference TRBV7-6 and TRBJ2-7): GAGVSQSPRYKVTKRGQDVALRCDPISGHVSLYWYRQALGQGPEFLTYFNYEAQQDKSGLPNDRFSAERPEGSISTLTIQRTEQRDSAMYRCASSLEASGIYEQYFGPGTRLTVT.

This clonotype was detected only a few times. This rearrangement joins TRBV23-1 to TRBJ2-2; no clear D gene. TRBV23-1 is known as an ORF, though its function is uncertain. The CDR3 is made up of 15 amino acids. Trimming left V 5 bases short and J 3 bases short, with 13 bases between. The CDR3 spells CASSWNLSYTGELFF. DNA for the CDR3: TGCGCCAGCAGTTGGAACCTATCCTACACCGGGGAGCTGTTTTTT.

This clonotype was counted ten times or more. The chain has TRBV12-3 or TRBV12-4 and TRBJ1-1, with D hard to call. The CDR3 has 16 residues. Trimming took off 5 bases at V and 0 bases at J, with 16 bases between the two ends. The CDR3 DNA follows: TGTGCCAGCAGTCCGTCATATGGACGCCTGAACACTGAAGCTTTCTTT. It is translated as CASSPSYGRLNTEAFF.

This clonotype has just a few counts. The rearrangement uses TRBV20-1 and TRBJ2-2; D uncertain. Germline CDR1 and CDR2: DFQATT and SNEGSKA (reference sequence). The CDR3 runs 15 residues. With 1 base removed from V and 3 bases from J, the gap between germline ends came to 12 bases. CDR3 sequence reads: CSARALGRYTGELFF. The CDR3 nucleotides are TGCAGTGCTAGAGCCTTGGGTCGGTACACCGGGGAGCTGTTTTTT.

As regards this clonotype: A much larger clone differs from this one at a single base, so this may be a read error. This chain links TRBV25-1 with TRBJ2-7; D might be TRBD1 (6 bases). The CDR3 contains 15 residues. The V gene lost 5 bases and the J gene lost 0 bases, with 14 bases spanning the gap. The V gene's germline CDR1 is MGHDK and CDR2 SYGVNS. The CDR3 spells CASSPGQCDSYEQYF. The CDR3 DNA follows: TGTGCCAGCAGTCCCGGACAGTGTGACTCCTACGAGCAGTACTTC.

The chain joins TRBV29-1 to TRBJ2-1; 9 positions agree with TRBD2. V gave up 7 bases and J gave up 0 bases; unmatched junction bases: 4. Germline V CDR1 and CDR2: SQVTM, ANQGSEA. This CDR3 has 14 amino acids. The CDR3, as DNA: TGCAGCGGGCTAGCGGGGAGCTCCTACAATGAGCAGTTCTTC. Its translation: CSGLAGSSYNEQFF.

Ten or more counts support this clonotype. The chain employs TRBV29-1 and TRBJ2-7, with D possibly being TRBD1 or TRBD2 (6 bases each). Germline V gene lookup returns CDR1 SQVTM and CDR2 ANQGSEA. V dropped 5 bases and J dropped 0 bases, with 20 bases sitting between them. The CDR3 loop spans 16 amino acids. The CDR3 bases are TGCAGCGTTTTGGGGGGCCCCAGGATGAGCTCCTACGAGCAGTACTTC. Translating gives CSVLGGPRMSSYEQYF.

The chain employs TRBV6-5 and TRBJ2-1; maybe TRBD1 (6 bases). V was cut by 5 bases and J by 2 bases, with 13 bases left in between. CDR1 is MNHEY and CDR2 is SVGAGI in the germline V gene. The CDR3 runs to 15 residues. The CDR3: CASSKTGNAYNEQFF. The CDR3 DNA is TGTGCCAGCAGTAAAACAGGGAACGCCTACAATGAGCAGTTCTTC.